This T cell receptor beta chain was identified in a study of a mutant IDH1 vaccine in newly diagnosed glioma. The overall study: Patients under treatment included roughly 62% males and about 38% females and had a mean age of approximately 43 years.

Assay used: immunoSEQ multiplex PCR; TCRdb lists only in-frame clones, some missing. This sample has about 96,000 clones, with about four fifths found just once. The time point: baseline, week 1 (first vaccination visit). Indicated treatment: pre-vaccination baseline after standard-of-care therapy. The source was PBMCs, collected from a glioma patient treated with radiotherapy, temozolomide or both. The sequence was collected from a man aged 35 to 55 with glioma.

Here the CDR3 reads CASSQGRRKNTEAFF. The CDR3 DNA reads as TGCGCCAGCAGCCAAGGACGGAGAAAGAACACTGAAGCTTTCTTT. The chain employs TRBV4-3 and TRBJ1-1; no reliable D call. Trimming removed 1 base from V and 1 base from J, with 10 bases in between. CDR3 length equals 15 residues. CDR1 and CDR2 (germline): LGHNA, YSLEER.